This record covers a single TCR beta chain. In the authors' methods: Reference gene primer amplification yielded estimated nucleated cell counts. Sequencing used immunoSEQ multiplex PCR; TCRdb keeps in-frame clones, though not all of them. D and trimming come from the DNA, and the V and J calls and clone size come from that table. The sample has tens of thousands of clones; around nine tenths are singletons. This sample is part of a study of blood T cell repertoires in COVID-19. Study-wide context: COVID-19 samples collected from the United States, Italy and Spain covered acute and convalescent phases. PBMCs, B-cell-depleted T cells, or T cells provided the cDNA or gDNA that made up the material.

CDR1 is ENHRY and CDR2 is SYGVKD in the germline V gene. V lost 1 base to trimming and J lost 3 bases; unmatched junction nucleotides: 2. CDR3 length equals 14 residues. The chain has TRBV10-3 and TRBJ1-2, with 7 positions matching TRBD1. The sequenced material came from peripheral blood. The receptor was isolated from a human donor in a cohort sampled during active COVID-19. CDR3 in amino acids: CAISEYRGDYGYTF. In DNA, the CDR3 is TGTGCCATCAGTGAGTACAGGGGCGACTATGGCTACACCTTC.